These 30 T cell receptor beta chains were all obtained from the same sample, sequenced in a study of radiotherapy plus CTLA-4 blockade in lung cancer. Generated by immunoSEQ multiplex PCR, the TCRdb table keeps only in-frame clones and is missing some. The sample carries under 110,000 clones, approximately 81% recorded once. This material consisted of peripheral blood, taken from a patient treated with radiotherapy plus ipilimumab. The receptor set was obtained from a human donor with non-small cell lung cancer that progressed on radiotherapy plus ipilimumab. Some clones in this sample may be carry-over from other donors' samples.

This clone has more than one count but fewer than ten. The chain carries TRBV4-3 and TRBJ2-2; a possible D gene is TRBD1 (6 bases). Trimming removed 4 bases at V and 0 bases at J, with 12 bases between. Germline V gene sequence: CDR1 LGHNA, CDR2 YSLEER. This CDR3 is 16 amino acids long. DNA for the CDR3: TGCGCCAGCAGCCCAGGGACAAGCTCGAACACCGGGGAGCTGTTTTTT. Protein product: CASSPGTSSNTGELFF.

CDR3 coding DNA: TGTGCCAGCAGTTATTCGGGGTCTGGGGCCAACGTCCTGACTTTC. Its translation: CASSYSGSGANVLTF. The V call is TRBV6-5, the J call TRBJ2-6; D might be TRBD2 (5 bases). Between the trimmed V and J ends, which lost 3 bases and 1 base, there was a span of 7 bases. There are 15 residues in the CDR3. The germline V gene has CDR1 MNHEY and CDR2 SVGAGI.

V and J are TRBV5-4 and TRBJ1-6; D is possibly TRBD1 (5 bases). Trimming took off 4 bases at V and 1 base at J, with 15 bases between the two ends. This CDR3 has 17 amino acids. Per germline, CDR1 SGHNT and CDR2 YYREEE (reference sequence). In DNA form, the CDR3 reads TGTGCCAGCAGCATAGGGGTCTCGGAGTCCTATAATTCACCCCTCCACTTT. Its translation is CASSIGVSESYNSPLHF. The entire variable domain, with the rest obtained from reference TRBV5-4 and TRBJ1-6, is as follows: ETGVTQSPTHLIKTRGQQVTLRCSSQSGHNTVSWYQQALGQGPQFIFQYYREEENGRGNFPPRFSGLQFPNYSSELNVNALELDDSALYLCASSIGVSESYNSPLHFGNGTRLTVT.

Of note for this clone: This sample includes further DNA sequences coding for the same CDR3. The chain couples TRBV5-1 to TRBJ1-1, with D perhaps TRBD1 (5 bases). Trimming left V 2 bases short and J 3 bases short, with 8 bases between. This CDR3 is 13 amino acids long. Germline V lookup: CDR1 SGHRS, CDR2 YFSETQ. The CDR3 is CASSLTGDTEAFF. CDR3 nucleotides: TGCGCCAGCAGCTTAACAGGAGACACTGAAGCTTTCTTT.

V gene TRBV5-6 combines with J gene TRBJ1-2; D remains unclear. V shed 0 bases and J shed 2 bases, with 8 bases lying between them. CDR1 and CDR2 (germline): SGHDT, YYEEEE. This CDR3 is 14 amino acids long. CDR3 DNA: TGTGCCAGCAGCTTGGGACGACGAAACTATGGCTACACCTTC. It is translated as CASSLGRRNYGYTF. Variable domain in full (rest from reference TRBV5-6 and TRBJ1-2): DAGVTQSPTHLIKTRGQQVTLRCSPKSGHDTVSWYQQALGQGPQFIFQYYEEEERQRGNFPDRFSGHQFPNYSSELNVNALLLGDSALYLCASSLGRRNYGYTFGSGTRLTVV.

V and J are TRBV28 and TRBJ2-7; 7 bases map to TRBD2. In germline, CDR1 is MDHEN, CDR2 SYDVKM. V trimming: 4 bases; J trimming: 2 bases; junction bases outside the gene matches: 5. The CDR3 is 14 residues long. The CDR3 DNA follows: TGTGCCAGCAGTTCCCTAGCGGCCACCTACGAGCAGTACTTC. Translated, it gives CASSSLAATYEQYF.

This clone showed up just a few times. The sample contains more than one DNA sequence encoding this CDR3. The V call is TRBV7-2, the J call TRBJ1-1; 7 bases fit TRBD1. The CDR3 covers 15 residues. CDR1 is SGHTA and CDR2 is FQGNSA in the germline V gene. V lost 5 bases, J lost 4 bases, and 10 bases stayed unmatched. CDR3 amino acids: CASSPTRQGGTEAFF. CDR3 bases: TGTGCCAGCAGCCCAACACGACAGGGCGGCACTGAAGCTTTCTTT.

This clone has only a few counts. The V and J genes are TRBV9 and TRBJ2-2; the match to TRBD2 covers 9 bases. Germline V lookup: CDR1 SGDLS, CDR2 YYNGEE. The ends lost 4 bases at V and 1 base at J; junction bases unmatched: 5. This CDR3 contains 16 residues. The CDR3 DNA is TGTGCCAGCAGCCCACTGACTAGCGGGAACACCGGGGAGCTGTTTTTT. Protein product: CASSPLTSGNTGELFF.

The chain couples TRBV6-5 to TRBJ1-5; the D gene is possibly TRBD1 (6 bases). V was trimmed by 5 bases and J by 8 bases, leaving 19 bases between them. This CDR3 is 15 amino acids long. CDR1 MNHEY and CDR2 SVGAGI come from the germline V gene. The CDR3 is CASSLDWGGGEPQHF. In DNA, the CDR3 is TGTGCCAGCAGTCTCGATTGGGGGGGCGGAGAGCCCCAGCATTTT.

The V and J genes are TRBV28 and TRBJ1-1; unclear D gene. The germline V gene encodes CDR1 MDHEN and CDR2 SYDVKM. The V and J ends lost 4 bases and 4 bases respectively, with 10 bases between them. The CDR3 is 13 residues long. The CDR3 sequence: CASSSMGGTEAFF. For the CDR3, the DNA is TGTGCCAGCAGTTCAATGGGTGGCACTGAAGCTTTCTTT.

The J gene is TRBJ2-1, the V gene TRBV5-8; 9 nucleotides agree with TRBD2. Losses at the gene ends were 6 bases for V and 6 bases for J; bases not matched to a gene: 10. The germline gives CDR1 SGHTS, CDR2 YDEGEE. The CDR3 runs 15 residues. DNA of the CDR3: TGTGCCAGCAATCGGCGGGGGGGCCGGGGCAATGAGCAGTTCTTC. This encodes CASNRRGGRGNEQFF.

Note on this clone: Germline and junction disagree at one end, which may indicate a read error. The genes are TRBV27 and TRBJ2-1; D gene uncertain. The CDR3 length is 16 residues. CDR1 and CDR2 from the germline V gene are MNHEY and SMNVEV (reference sequence). The CDR3 sequence: CVSSWGASKPYNEQFF. CDR3 bases: TGTGTCAGCAGCTGGGGTGCGTCAAAACCCTACAATGAGCAGTTCTTC.

The V and J genes are TRBV10-3 and TRBJ2-3, with 7 bases that match TRBD1. V dropped 6 bases and J dropped 5; count of bases not matched to a gene: 5. This CDR3 comprises 13 residues. Germline V lookup: CDR1 ENHRY, CDR2 SYGVKD. This chain's CDR3 is CAIREQGRDTQYF. DNA of the CDR3: TGTGCCATCAGAGAACAGGGGAGAGATACGCAGTATTTT.

V usage is TRBV4-2 and J usage is TRBJ2-7; TRBD2 matches 16 bases. Trimming cost V 3 bases and J 2 bases; bases outside gene matches: 13. This CDR3 region has 20 residues. CDR1 is LGHNA and CDR2 is YNFKEQ in the germline V gene. The CDR3 region is CASSHLRGLAGGIPTYEQYF. CDR3 DNA: TGTGCCAGCAGCCACCTAAGGGGACTAGCGGGGGGGATTCCTACCTACGAGCAGTACTTC.

This clone was seen a single time. This CDR3 is CASSPGRGLFYGYTF. CDR3 nucleotides: TGTGCCAGCAGCCCAGGGAGGGGGCTATTCTATGGCTACACCTTC. This chain uses TRBV9 with TRBJ1-2, with 7 bases matching TRBD1. V gave up 4 bases and J gave up 4 bases; unmatched junction bases: 10. The CDR3 runs to 15 residues. Germline V gene sequence: CDR1 SGDLS, CDR2 YYNGEE.

The chain is built from TRBV10-2 and TRBJ1-1, with D unclear. CDR3 size: 14 residues. In germline, CDR1 is WSHSY, CDR2 SAAADI. V shed 7 bases and J shed 7 bases, with 19 bases lying between them. The chain's CDR3 is CASTWGPRRSEAFF. The CDR3 DNA follows: TGCGCCAGCACTTGGGGTCCGAGAAGAAGTGAAGCTTTCTTT.

The chain recombines TRBV27 with TRBJ2-3, with D unresolved. V shed 4 bases and J shed 6 bases, with 8 bases lying between them. From germline, CDR1 is MNHEY and CDR2 SMNVEV (reference sequence). This CDR3 has 12 residues. CDR3 nucleotide sequence: TGTGCCAGCAGTTCCTATGGGGATACGCAGTATTTT. It codes for CASSSYGDTQYF.

The rearrangement joins TRBV2 to TRBJ2-7; possibly TRBD1 for D (5 bases). The V end lost 5 bases, the J end lost 1 base, and 6 bases lay between the germline ends. The length of the CDR3 is 12 residues. Germline CDR1 and CDR2: SNHLY and FYNNEI. CDR3: CASSWTSYEQYF. DNA of the CDR3: TGTGCCAGCAGTTGGACATCCTACGAGCAGTACTTC. The complete variable domain, with remaining parts taken from reference TRBV2 and TRBJ2-7, reads EPEVTQTPSHQVTQMGQEVILRCVPISNHLYFYWYRQILGQKVEFLVSFYNNEISEKSEIFDDQFSVERPDGSNFTLKIRSTKLEDSAMYFCASSWTSYEQYFGPGTRLTVT.

The chain couples TRBV5-4 to TRBJ2-7; 7 bases match TRBD2. This CDR3 has 14 amino acids. From germline, CDR1 is SGHNT and CDR2 YYREEE (reference sequence). Losses at the gene ends were 2 bases for V and 2 bases for J; bases not matched to a gene: 4. CDR3 sequence: CASSLGTNPYEQYF. CDR3 bases: TGTGCCAGCAGCTTAGGGACTAACCCCTACGAGCAGTACTTC.

The chain carries TRBV7-9 and TRBJ2-3; D is ambiguous. Per the germline V gene, CDR1 is SEHNR and CDR2 is FQNEAQ (reference sequence). This CDR3 contains 15 residues. The V end lost 5 bases, the J end lost 4 bases, and 16 bases lay between the germline ends. CDR3 residues: CASSQRVGLADTQYF. CDR3 bases: TGTGCCAGCAGCCAAAGGGTCGGGCTTGCAGATACGCAGTATTTT. Variable domain in full (rest from reference TRBV7-9 and TRBJ2-3): DTGVSQNPRHKITKRGQNVTFRCDPISEHNRLYWYRQTLGQGPEFLTYFQNEAQLEKSRLLSDRFSAERPKGSFSTLEIQRTEQGDSAMYLCASSQRVGLADTQYFGPGTRLTVL.

This sequence joins TRBV19 and TRBJ1-3; 8 nucleotides agree with TRBD1. The CDR3 consists of 15 residues. The junction had 2 bases not matched to a gene; V was cut back by 4 bases and J by 0 bases. Germline lookup yields CDR1 LNHDA and CDR2 SQIVND (reference sequence). DNA of the CDR3: TGTGCCAGTAGTAGGGACAGGAGCTCTGGAAACACCATATATTTT. Translation gives CASSRDRSSGNTIYF.

The rearrangement uses TRBV2 and TRBJ2-5; 9 bases line up with TRBD2. The CDR3 runs to 15 residues. Germline trimming cut 8 bases from V and 1 base from J; bases unmatched to any gene: 8. Germline-derived CDR1 and CDR2 are SNHLY and FYNNEI. CDR3 residues: CASRGGGAAQETQYF. CDR3 DNA: TGTGCCAGCCGAGGCGGGGGGGCGGCCCAAGAGACCCAGTACTTC.

The chain recombines TRBV29-1 with TRBJ2-2; D possibly uses TRBD1 or TRBD2 (5 bases each). In germline, CDR1 is SQVTM, CDR2 ANQGSEA. V was shortened by 5 bases and J by 6 bases, with 13 bases between the two germline ends. The CDR3 runs 13 residues. The DNA for the CDR3 is TGCAGCGTTCAGGGACGGGTGCCCGGGGAGCTGTTTTTT. Residues: CSVQGRVPGELFF.

This clone appeared a single time. V gene TRBV5-1 combines with J gene TRBJ1-2, with unresolved D. Germline CDR1 SGHRS, CDR2 YFSETQ. The V end was cut by 2 bases, the J end by 1 base, with 9 bases between. The CDR3 extends over 14 amino acids. DNA of the CDR3: TGCGCCAGCAGCTTACAGTCAGATAACTATGGCTACACCTTC. It is translated as CASSLQSDNYGYTF.

The chain has TRBV20-1 and TRBJ1-1, with a weak D call TRBD1 (5 bases). Germline CDR1 is DFQATT and CDR2 is SNEGSKA (reference sequence). V lost 6 bases to trimming and J lost 6 bases, with 8 bases between them. The CDR3 extends over 10 amino acids. CDR3 amino acids: CSAGQAEAFF. CDR3 nucleotides: TGCAGTGCAGGACAAGCTGAAGCTTTCTTT.

The chain uses TRBV29-1 and TRBJ2-2, with D perhaps being TRBD1 or TRBD2 (5 bases each). With 4 bases removed from V and 1 base from J, the gap between germline ends came to 10 bases. The CDR3 contains 14 residues. CDR1 is SQVTM, CDR2 ANQGSEA, per germline. CDR3 sequence reads: CSVGGTVNTGELFF. The CDR3 DNA sequence: TGCAGCGTTGGGGGGACCGTGAACACCGGGGAGCTGTTTTTT.

This clone was counted once. The chain couples TRBV7-2 to TRBJ1-3; D is ambiguous. The V gene lost 5 bases and the J gene lost 2 bases, with 13 bases spanning the gap. The CDR3 is 15 residues long. Germline V gives CDR1 SGHTA, CDR2 FQGNSA. CDR3 sequence: CASSPRRPAGNTIYF. In nucleotides, the CDR3 is TGTGCCAGCAGCCCACGACGACCCGCTGGAAACACCATATATTTT. Full variable domain (missing parts from reference TRBV7-2 and TRBJ1-3): GAGVSQSPSNKVTEKGKDVELRCDPISGHTALYWYRQSLGQGLEFLIYFQGNSAPDKSGLPSDRFSAERTGGSVSTLTIQRTQQEDSAVYLCASSPRRPAGNTIYFGEGSWLTVV.

The V call is TRBV29-1, the J call TRBJ2-5; no firm D call. The CDR3 spans 12 residues. Germline V gene sequence: CDR1 SQVTM, CDR2 ANQGSEA. V lost 6 bases and J 1 base, leaving 9 bases between the germline ends. The CDR3 sequence: CSVHQSQETQYF. Written as DNA, the CDR3 is TGCAGCGTCCATCAGAGCCAAGAGACCCAGTACTTC.

In its sample, this clone was seen once. The rearrangement joins TRBV18 to TRBJ2-2; either TRBD1 or TRBD2 may fit D (5 bases each). Germline V gene sequence: CDR1 KGHSH, CDR2 LQKENI. V was trimmed by 3 bases and J by 0 bases, leaving 11 bases between them. CDR3 length: 16 amino acids. The CDR3 protein is CASSPWDGANTGELFF. The CDR3 DNA reads as TGTGCCAGCTCACCCTGGGACGGCGCGAACACCGGGGAGCTGTTTTTT.

The V and J genes are TRBV5-1 and TRBJ2-5; 7 bases match TRBD1. The CDR3 has 15 amino acids. Losses at the gene ends were 1 base for V and 3 bases for J; bases not matched to a gene: 6. Per germline, CDR1 SGHRS and CDR2 YFSETQ. The CDR3 DNA sequence: TGCGCCAGCAGCTTGAAAGGGACAGAAGAAGAGACCCAGTACTTC. Amino acid sequence: CASSLKGTEEETQYF.